These 6 T cell receptor beta chains originate from one sample sequenced in a study of chemoradiotherapy in HPV16-positive cancers. Sequencing used immunoSEQ multiplex PCR; TCRdb keeps in-frame clones, though not all of them. The sample includes roughly 16,000 clones, more than 85% of them seen just once. Material: blood, obtained from a patient who underwent chemoradiotherapy. The receptors were sampled from a human donor with HPV-associated anogenital cancer.

The chain has TRBV2 and TRBJ1-1; 8 bases fit TRBD1. The CDR3 runs to 15 residues. V shed 2 bases and J 5 bases; nucleotides not matched to a gene: 7. Germline CDR1 reads SNHLY; CDR2 reads FYNNEI. The CDR3 reads CASSELLQGATEAFF. The CDR3, as DNA: TGTGCCAGCAGTGAACTGCTTCAGGGGGCAACTGAAGCTTTCTTT.

The CDR3 DNA sequence: TGTGCCTGGACGGAGGTACAGGGCTATGGCTACACCTTC. Translating gives CAWTEVQGYGYTF. This chain connects TRBV30 to TRBJ1-2; possibly TRBD1 for D (6 bases). The ends were cut back, 4 bases at V and 4 bases at J, with 13 bases in the middle. Germline V gene sequence: CDR1 GTSNPN, CDR2 SVGIG (reference sequence). The CDR3 loop spans 13 amino acids.

The chain has TRBV9 and TRBJ1-4; 10 bases are shared with TRBD1. There are 14 residues in the CDR3. Germline CDR1 and CDR2: SGDLS and YYNGEE. The V segment lost 0 bases and the J segment 7 bases; nucleotides outside the gene matches: 0. The CDR3 bases are TGTGCCAGCAGCGTAGGGACAGGGGGTGAAAAACTGTTTTTT. It is translated as CASSVGTGGEKLFF.

This chain uses TRBV29-1 with TRBJ2-3, with 13 bases fitting TRBD2. The CDR3 runs 16 residues. V gave up 4 bases and J gave up 2 bases; unmatched junction bases: 6. Germline V lookup: CDR1 SQVTM, CDR2 ANQGSEA. CDR3 bases: TGCAGCGTTGTACTAGCGGGGGGGATGGTCACAGATACGCAGTATTTT. Amino acid sequence: CSVVLAGGMVTDTQYF.

This sequence joins TRBV5-6 and TRBJ2-3; D unclear. CDR3 size: 12 residues. Germline-derived CDR1 and CDR2 are SGHDT and YYEEEE. The ends were cut back, 0 bases at V and 4 bases at J, with 3 bases in the middle. The chain's CDR3 is CASSLDADTQYF. As DNA, the CDR3 is TGTGCCAGCAGCTTGGACGCAGATACGCAGTATTTT.

The genes are TRBV7-2 and TRBJ1-2; D gene ambiguous. V was clipped by 2 bases and J by 5 bases, with 12 bases between them. CDR3 length: 14 amino acids. In germline, CDR1 is SGHTA, CDR2 FQGNSA. CDR3 DNA: TGTGCCAGCAGCTTAATTGGGAGGAGGTATGGCTACACCTTC. This encodes CASSLIGRRYGYTF.